This TCR beta chain originates from a study of T cell changes during pregnancy in multiple sclerosis. Germline V CDR1 and CDR2: LNHDA, SQIVND (reference sequence). The ends lost 3 bases at V and 0 bases at J; junction bases unmatched: 4. The CDR3 runs 15 residues. This table comes from immunoSEQ multiplex PCR, and its TCRdb copy is limited to in-frame clones, with some not included. The repertoire includes about 57,000 clones, roughly 93% of them detected once, and around 1.8% sits in the top ten. The material was peripheral blood, obtained after pregnancy. This TCR derives from a female donor with multiple sclerosis, enrolled in a pregnancy study. The chain has TRBV19 and TRBJ2-7; 8 bases fit TRBD1. CDR3 loop: CASSITGGSSYEQYF. The CDR3 DNA sequence: TGTGCCAGTAGTATCACAGGGGGTAGCTCCTACGAGCAGTACTTC.